What follows are 32 T cell receptor beta chains derived from one specimen sequenced in a study of naive and memory T cell subsets. Regarding the study as a whole: Especially in CD8 cells, naive repertoires contained a few larger clonotypes, possibly CD45RA-re-expressing memory cells.

Two oligonucleotides, mixed equimolar, formed the beta constant-region primer covering TRBC1 and TRBC2. The ligated cDNA underwent four PCR rounds using SP2 and nested alpha and beta constant-region primers. Each CDR3 protein gets one entry after TCRdb re-called the UMI-ligation and nested PCR reads with MiXCR. The sample lists roughly 100,000 distinct CDR3 sequences, roughly 14% occurring once. Antigens of these TCRs are unknown. The sample taken for sequencing was naive CD8+ T cells from blood. These receptors were collected from a human donor in good health.

There are a few counts of this clonotype. V usage is TRBV7-8 and J usage is TRBJ2-2; no firm D call. There are 13 residues in the CDR3. Per the germline V gene, CDR1 is SGHVS and CDR2 is FQNEAQ. With 5 bases removed from V and 5 bases from J, the gap between germline ends came to 9 bases. DNA for the CDR3: TGTGCCAGCAGCCATTTAGGGACCGGGGAGCTGTTTTTT. Translated: CASSHLGTGELFF.

V usage is TRBV4-3 and J usage is TRBJ1-1, with TRBD1 identical over 12 bases. The germline V gene has CDR1 LGHNA and CDR2 YSLEER. This CDR3 has 15 amino acids. V lost 3 bases and J lost 5; bases outside the gene matches: 4. Here the CDR3 reads CASSQWGQGATEAFF. Here the CDR3 DNA reads TGCGCCAGCAGCCAGTGGGGACAGGGGGCAACTGAAGCTTTCTTT.

The rearrangement uses TRBV6-5 and TRBJ1-1; 10 bases line up with TRBD1. V trimming: 4 bases; J trimming: 7 bases; junction bases outside the gene matches: 3. This CDR3 region has 13 residues. Germline CDR1 and CDR2: MNHEY and SVGAGI. The CDR3 is CASSLGQGNEAFF. DNA for the CDR3: TGTGCCAGCAGTTTGGGACAGGGGAATGAAGCTTTCTTT.

This clonotype turned up a few times. This sequence joins TRBV2 and TRBJ1-1; D remains unclear. V was trimmed by 1 base and J by 1 base, leaving 10 bases between them. This CDR3 region has 15 residues. Germline CDR1 is SNHLY and CDR2 is FYNNEI. CDR3 region: CASSEVLGENTEAFF. DNA of the CDR3: TGTGCCAGCAGTGAAGTTCTCGGGGAGAACACTGAAGCTTTCTTT.

This clonotype was seen more than once but under ten times. V is TRBV13 and J is TRBJ1-2; D gene uncertain. Germline loops: CDR1 PRHDT, CDR2 FYEKMQ (reference sequence). Trimming cost V 3 bases and J 3 bases, with 8 bases left between them. The CDR3 is 13 amino acids. CDR3 nucleotides: TGTGCCAGCAGCTTCCCAGACTACTATGGCTACACCTTC. Translated: CASSFPDYYGYTF. Complete variable domain (other parts from reference TRBV13 and TRBJ1-2): AAGVIQSPRHLIKEKRETATLKCYPIPRHDTVYWYQQGPGQDPQFLISFYEKMQSDKGSIPDRFSAQQFSDYHSELNMSSLELGDSALYFCASSFPDYYGYTFGSGTRLTVV.

This clonotype was seen a handful of times. The chain combines TRBV4-3 with TRBJ2-7, with D possibly called TRBD1 or TRBD2 (5 bases each). The germline gives CDR1 LGHNA, CDR2 YSLEER. V lost 3 bases and J 3 bases, leaving 18 bases between the germline ends. CDR3 length: 16 residues. The CDR3 coding sequence is TGCGCCAGCAGCCACGATGACCGGGACGAGTACTACGAGCAGTACTTC. Its protein is CASSHDDRDEYYEQYF.

The chain uses TRBV6-6 and TRBJ1-5; 7 bases fit TRBD1. Trimming removed 6 bases from V and 4 bases from J; junction bases left unmatched: 6. The CDR3 is 14 amino acids. Germline V gene data show CDR1 as MNHNY and CDR2 as SVGAGI (reference sequence). The CDR3 sequence is CASSYATGNQPQHF. The CDR3 nucleotides are TGTGCCAGCAGCTATGCGACAGGGAATCAGCCCCAGCATTTT.

V gene TRBV7-9 combines with J gene TRBJ2-3; 9 positions agree with TRBD2. The CDR3 loop spans 18 amino acids. CDR1 and CDR2 from the germline V gene are SEHNR and FQNEAQ (reference sequence). V shed 5 bases, J shed 2 bases, and the junction held 14 bases outside the gene matches. As DNA, the CDR3 is TGTGCCAGCAGCCCCCAGGGCGGGGGGGCCGATATCACAGATACGCAGTATTTT. Its protein is CASSPQGGGADITDTQYF.

V usage is TRBV19 and J usage is TRBJ2-1; possible D gene TRBD2, 5 bases. Looked up from germline, CDR1 is LNHDA and CDR2 is SQIVND (reference sequence). V was cut by 7 bases and J by 9 bases, with 19 bases left in between. This CDR3 comprises 14 residues. CDR3 DNA: TGTGCCAGTACTTTTTTCGAGGGAGTGGGTGAGCAGTTCTTC. Translating gives CASTFFEGVGEQFF.

In this sample, this clonotype turned up many times. The chain employs TRBV11-2 and TRBJ2-7, with 7 bases identical to TRBD1. J was trimmed by 2 bases and V by 1 base; bases with no gene match: 8. The CDR3 extends over 16 amino acids. Germline V gene sequence: CDR1 SGHAT, CDR2 FQNNGV. For the CDR3, the DNA is TGTGCCAGCAGCTTAGCGGGTGGGCAGGGGGCCTACGAGCAGTACTTC. It specifies CASSLAGGQGAYEQYF. Filled out from reference TRBV11-2 and TRBJ2-7, the complete variable domain reads EAGVAQSPRYKIIEKRQSVAFWCNPISGHATLYWYQQILGQGPKLLIQFQNNGVVDDSQLPKDRFSAERLKGVDSTLKIQPAKLEDSAVYLCASSLAGGQGAYEQYFGPGTRLTVT.

This clonotype was seen more than once but under ten times. The chain couples TRBV29-1 to TRBJ1-4, with D possibly TRBD1 on 6 matching bases. The CDR3 has 13 residues. The V gene's germline CDR1 is SQVTM and CDR2 ANQGSEA. V lost 3 bases to trimming and J lost 5 bases, with 10 bases between them. The CDR3 sequence: CSVDTGLNEKLFF. The DNA for the CDR3 is TGCAGCGTTGACACAGGGTTAAATGAAAAACTGTTTTTT. The variable domain in full, with the rest retrieved from reference TRBV29-1 and TRBJ1-4, is SAVISQKPSRDICQRGTSLTIQCQVDSQVTMMFWYRQQPGQSLTLIATANQGSEATYESGFVIDKFPISRPNLTFSTLTVSNMSPEDSSIYLCSVDTGLNEKLFFGSGTQLSVL.

The chain joins TRBV15 to TRBJ2-2; TRBD1 aligns across 7 bases. The CDR3 has 16 amino acids. Germline assignment: CDR1 LNHNV and CDR2 YYDKDF (reference sequence). Trimming removed 3 bases from V and 5 bases from J; junction bases left unmatched: 9. As DNA, the CDR3 is TGTGCCACCAGCAGTCATGGACAGGCCCCTACCGGGGAGCTGTTTTTT. Translation gives CATSSHGQAPTGELFF.

This clonotype was observed at least ten times. The chain combines TRBV27 with TRBJ1-5, with 9 positions matching TRBD1. The CDR3 extends over 15 amino acids. Unmatched junction bases numbered 8, after V lost 10 bases and J lost 1 base. Germline lookup yields CDR1 MNHEY and CDR2 SMNVEV (reference sequence). The CDR3 DNA sequence: TGTGCCACCAGGACAGGGGTTTTGAGCAATCAGCCCCAGCATTTT. This translates into CATRTGVLSNQPQHF.

The chain couples TRBV28 to TRBJ2-4; D may be TRBD1 (5 bases). CDR1 MDHEN and CDR2 SYDVKM come from the germline V gene. The length of the CDR3 is 16 residues. Trimming removed 2 bases from V and 2 bases from J, with 13 bases in between. In nucleotides, the CDR3 is TGTGCCAGCAGTTTACTGCTCCAGGGATCCAAAAACATTCAGTACTTC. This sequence encodes CASSLLLQGSKNIQYF. The full variable domain, completed using reference TRBV28 and TRBJ2-4, is DVKVTQSSRYLVKRTGEKVFLECVQDMDHENMFWYRQDPGLGLRLIYFSYDVKMKEKGDIPEGYSVSREKKERFSLILESASTNQTSMYLCASSLLLQGSKNIQYFGAGTRLSVL.

CDR3 in amino acids: CASSLRHHTPLHF. The CDR3 region has the DNA TGTGCCAGCAGTTTAAGGCATCATACACCCCTCCACTTT. The V gene is TRBV12-3 or TRBV12-4, the J gene TRBJ1-6; D not resolved. This CDR3 comprises 13 residues. With 2 bases removed from V and 11 bases from J, the gap between germline ends came to 10 bases.

The sample holds many counts of this clonotype. This chain connects TRBV15 to TRBJ2-3, with D tentatively TRBD1 (5 bases). The germline CDR1 and CDR2 sequences are LNHNV and YYDKDF (reference sequence). This CDR3 region has 15 residues. The ends were cut back, 7 bases at V and 0 bases at J, with 14 bases in the middle. In DNA, the CDR3 is TGTGCCACCACCCCGACAGCCACTAGCACAGATACGCAGTATTTT. Amino acid sequence: CATTPTATSTDTQYF.

The chain's CDR3 is CASSLGRGPQETQYF. CDR3 bases: TGTGCCAGCAGCTTGGGCAGGGGTCCCCAAGAGACCCAGTACTTC. The rearrangement links TRBV5-4 to TRBJ2-5; tentative D call: TRBD1 (6 bases). The V gene's germline CDR1 is SGHNT and CDR2 YYREEE (reference sequence). V lost 0 bases to trimming and J lost 1 base, with 10 bases between them. This CDR3 is 15 amino acids long.

The table lists this clonotype with a few counts. The V and J genes are TRBV12-3 or TRBV12-4 and TRBJ1-2; D perhaps matches TRBD1 (6 bases). Trimming left V 8 bases short and J 3 bases short, with 7 bases between. The CDR3 loop spans 11 amino acids. In DNA, the CDR3 is TGTGCCAGCGGACAGTACTATGGCTACACCTTC. Its protein product is CASGQYYGYTF.

This chain connects TRBV14 to TRBJ1-2; a possible D gene is TRBD1 (5 bases). In germline, CDR1 is SGHDN, CDR2 FVKESK. The germline V and J ends were trimmed by 2 bases and 2 bases, with 12 bases remaining between them. The CDR3 has 15 residues. The CDR3 DNA is TGTGCCAGCAGCCAATATGGGACGGCCAACTATGGCTACACCTTC. Its translation: CASSQYGTANYGYTF.

This clonotype was seen many times. The chain links TRBV29-1 to TRBJ2-4, with D uncertain. V was cut by 7 bases and J by 1 base, with 11 bases left in between. Germline-derived CDR1 and CDR2 are SQVTM and ANQGSEA. The CDR3 consists of 13 residues. The DNA for the CDR3 is TGCAGCGGGGAATTCGCGGCCAAAAACATTCAGTACTTC. It translates to CSGEFAAKNIQYF.

The rearrangement links TRBV29-1 to TRBJ2-7; 7 bases are a match to TRBD2. The trim removed 4 bases at V and 2 bases at J, leaving 11 bases unmatched. This CDR3 region has 15 residues. The germline V gene encodes CDR1 SQVTM and CDR2 ANQGSEA. CDR3 sequence reads: CSVVGWEGRPYEQYF. CDR3 DNA: TGCAGCGTTGTAGGGTGGGAGGGCCGTCCCTACGAGCAGTACTTC.

This clonotype was picked up a small number of times. Here the CDR3 reads CASSLGTGATEKLFF. CDR3 bases: TGTGCCAGCAGCTTGGGGACGGGTGCTACCGAAAAACTGTTTTTT. This chain links TRBV4-2 with TRBJ1-4, with D possibly matching TRBD1 (5 bases). CDR3 length: 15 residues. Trimming stripped 5 bases from V and 8 bases from J, with 18 bases between. In germline, CDR1 is LGHNA, CDR2 YNFKEQ.

The chain joins TRBV15 to TRBJ2-5; D unclear. CDR3 length: 17 amino acids. Germline-derived CDR1 and CDR2 are LNHNV and YYDKDF (reference sequence). The V and J ends lost 0 bases and 1 base respectively, with 15 bases between them. CDR3 in DNA: TGTGCCACCAGCAGAGATCCCGGACCCTCCACCCAAGAGACCCAGTACTTC. Protein: CATSRDPGPSTQETQYF.

The table lists this clonotype with a few counts. V usage is TRBV4-3 and J usage is TRBJ1-4; D might be TRBD1 (5 bases). The CDR3 covers 16 residues. Germline values: CDR1 LGHNA, CDR2 YSLEER. The ends were cut back, 0 bases at V and 6 bases at J, with 14 bases in the middle. DNA for the CDR3: TGCGCCAGCAGCCAAGATACCCCGGGGCGGGATGAAAAACTGTTTTTT. This encodes CASSQDTPGRDEKLFF.

This clonotype was observed a handful of times. This chain joins TRBV11-1 and TRBJ2-4, with D unclear. Germline CDR1 and CDR2: SGHAT and FQDESV (reference sequence). The ends were cut back, 3 bases at V and 2 bases at J, with 5 bases in the middle. The CDR3 spans 13 residues. The CDR3 nucleotides are TGTGCCAGCAGCTTTGGGACCAAAAACATTCAGTACTTC. It translates to CASSFGTKNIQYF.

This clonotype has only a few counts. V gene TRBV18 combines with J gene TRBJ2-7; 8 nucleotides agree with TRBD1. From germline, CDR1 is KGHSH and CDR2 LQKENI. The V and J ends lost 6 bases and 0 bases, in that order; junction bases with no gene match: 10. The CDR3 is 16 amino acids. The CDR3 DNA sequence: TGTGCCAGCTCCCCGGACAGGGCGTCCTACTCCTACGAGCAGTACTTC. This encodes CASSPDRASYSYEQYF.

This clonotype turned up a few times. The rearrangement links TRBV12-3 or TRBV12-4 to TRBJ1-6; 10 positions agree with TRBD1. The trim removed 4 bases at V and 9 bases at J, leaving 3 bases unmatched. The CDR3 runs 14 residues. The CDR3 nucleotides are TGTGCCAGCAGTTCCGGGACAGGGGTTTCACCCCTCCACTTT. The encoded protein is CASSSGTGVSPLHF.

This clonotype was detected only a few times. The rearrangement uses TRBV12-3 or TRBV12-4 and TRBJ1-2; TRBD1 might be the D (5 bases). V gave up 7 bases and J gave up 7 bases, with 13 bases separating them. The CDR3 has 12 amino acids. The CDR3 DNA sequence: TGTGCCAGCACCCAGGGTATTGCTGGCTACACCTTC. Amino acid sequence: CASTQGIAGYTF.

The gene calls are TRBV19 and TRBJ2-1; TRBD2 might be the D (6 bases). The CDR3 consists of 13 residues. Between the trimmed V and J ends, which lost 9 bases and 4 bases, there was a span of 13 bases. The germline gives CDR1 LNHDA, CDR2 SQIVND (reference sequence). CDR3 region: CASTTSLYNEQFF. CDR3 nucleotides: TGTGCCAGCACGACTAGTCTTTACAATGAGCAGTTCTTC.

This clonotype was observed a handful of times. V and J are TRBV30 and TRBJ1-1; D gene uncertain. Between the trimmed V and J ends, which lost 4 bases and 0 bases, there was a span of 6 bases. CDR1 is GTSNPN, CDR2 SVGIG, per germline (reference sequence). The CDR3 is made up of 12 amino acids. CDR3 sequence reads: CAWTLMNTEAFF. DNA for the CDR3: TGTGCCTGGACCCTTATGAACACTGAAGCTTTCTTT.

The chain links TRBV4-2 to TRBJ2-2; no definite D call. The CDR3 contains 14 residues. Germline CDR1 reads LGHNA; CDR2 reads YNFKEQ. V shed 5 bases and J shed 2 bases, with 9 bases lying between them. CDR3 residues: CASSMTLNTGELFF. For the CDR3, the DNA is TGTGCCAGCAGCATGACTCTAAACACCGGGGAGCTGTTTTTT.

The DNA of the CDR3 is TGTGCCTGGAGCCCGACAGGGTTGAACACTGAAGCTTTCTTT. It specifies CAWSPTGLNTEAFF. This sequence joins TRBV30 and TRBJ1-1, with 7 bases identical to TRBD1. The V segment lost 3 bases and the J segment 0 bases; nucleotides outside the gene matches: 4. CDR3 length: 14 amino acids. CDR1 and CDR2 from the germline V gene are GTSNPN and SVGIG (reference sequence). Full variable domain (outside the CDR3, taken from reference TRBV30 and TRBJ1-1): SQTIHQWPATLVQPVGSPLSLECTVEGTSNPNLYWYRQAAGRGLQLLFYSVGIGQISSEVPQNLSASRPQDRQFILSSKKLLLSDSGFYLCAWSPTGLNTEAFFGQGTRLTVV.